The clone carrying this T cell receptor (beta chain) was counted only a few times. TCRdb's copy holds only in-frame clones and misses some; the assay was immunoSEQ multiplex PCR. Among 76,000 or so clones listed, more than 75% were seen once. The data belong to a study of blood T cell repertoires in COVID-19. For the study at large: The United States, Italy and Spain were the sources of the acute and convalescent COVID-19 samples.

CDR1 and CDR2 from the germline V gene are SNHLY and FYNNEI. The J segment lost 3 bases and the V segment lost 2 bases, leaving 18 bases of the junction unmatched. This CDR3 spans 19 amino acids. Sequenced sample: peripheral blood. The TCR comes from a human donor in a cohort sampled during active COVID-19. The gene calls are TRBV2 and TRBJ2-5; 7 positions agree with TRBD2. CDR3 DNA: TGTGCCAGCAGTGAAACAACCCCCGGGGGGAGCGGGGTAAAAGAGACCCAGTACTTC. Its protein product is CASSETTPGGSGVKETQYF.